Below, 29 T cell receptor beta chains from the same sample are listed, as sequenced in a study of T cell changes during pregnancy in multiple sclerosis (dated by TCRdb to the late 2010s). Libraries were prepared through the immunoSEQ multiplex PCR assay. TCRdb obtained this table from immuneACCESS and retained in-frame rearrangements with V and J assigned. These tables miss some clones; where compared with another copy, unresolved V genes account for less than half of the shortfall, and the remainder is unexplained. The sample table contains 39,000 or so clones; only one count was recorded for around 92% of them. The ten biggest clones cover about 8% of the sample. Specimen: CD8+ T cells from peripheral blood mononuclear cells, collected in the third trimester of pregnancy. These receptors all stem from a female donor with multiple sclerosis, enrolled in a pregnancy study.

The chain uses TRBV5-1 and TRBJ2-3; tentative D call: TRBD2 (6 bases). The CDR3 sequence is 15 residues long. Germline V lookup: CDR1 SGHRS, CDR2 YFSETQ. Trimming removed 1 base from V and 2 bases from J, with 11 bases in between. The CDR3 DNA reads TGCGCCAGCAGCTTGAGTGGAGGGGACACAGATACGCAGTATTTT. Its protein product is CASSLSGGDTDTQYF.

The CDR3 DNA reads TGTGCCAGCAGTCTAGCGGTGAGGGTAGAGACCCAGTACTTC. Protein sequence: CASSLAVRVETQYF. V and J are TRBV28 and TRBJ2-5; 7 nucleotides agree with TRBD2. Losses at the gene ends were 5 bases for V and 4 bases for J; bases not matched to a gene: 7. This CDR3 has 14 residues. Germline CDR1 reads MDHEN; CDR2 reads SYDVKM.

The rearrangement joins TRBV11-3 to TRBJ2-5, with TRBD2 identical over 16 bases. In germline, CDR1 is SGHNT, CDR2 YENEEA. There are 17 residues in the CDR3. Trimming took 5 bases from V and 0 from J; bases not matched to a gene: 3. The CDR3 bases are TGTGCCAGCAGCAAGGGACTAGCGGGAGGGCACCAAGAGACCCAGTACTTC. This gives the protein CASSKGLAGGHQETQYF.

CDR3 region: CASPVSGGNTEAFF. The CDR3 DNA is TGTGCCAGCCCGGTTTCAGGGGGGAACACTGAAGCTTTCTTT. The rearrangement joins TRBV7-9 to TRBJ1-1; 7 nucleotides agree with TRBD1. The CDR3 is 14 amino acids. After removal of 8 bases from V and 1 base from J, the junction contained 7 bases not matched to a gene. Germline CDR1 is SEHNR and CDR2 is FQNEAQ (reference sequence).

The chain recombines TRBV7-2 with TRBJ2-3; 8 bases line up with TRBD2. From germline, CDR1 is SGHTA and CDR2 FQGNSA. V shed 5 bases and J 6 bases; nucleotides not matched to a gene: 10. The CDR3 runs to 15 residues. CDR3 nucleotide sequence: TGTGCCAGCAGCCCAAGCGGGAGTGGGGGGGATACGCAGTATTTT. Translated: CASSPSGSGGDTQYF.

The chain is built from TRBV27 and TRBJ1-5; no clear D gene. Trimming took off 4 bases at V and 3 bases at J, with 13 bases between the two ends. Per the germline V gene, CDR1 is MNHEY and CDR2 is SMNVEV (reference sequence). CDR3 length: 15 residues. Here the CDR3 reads CASSSRSGNNQPQHF. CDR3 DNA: TGTGCCAGCAGTTCCCGAAGCGGGAACAATCAGCCCCAGCATTTT.

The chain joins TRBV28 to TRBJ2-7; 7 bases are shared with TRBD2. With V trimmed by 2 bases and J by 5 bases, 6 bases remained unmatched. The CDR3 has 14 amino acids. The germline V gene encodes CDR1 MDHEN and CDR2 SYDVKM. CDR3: CASSLAGEVDEQYF. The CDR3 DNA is TGTGCCAGCAGTTTAGCGGGAGAGGTCGACGAGCAGTACTTC.

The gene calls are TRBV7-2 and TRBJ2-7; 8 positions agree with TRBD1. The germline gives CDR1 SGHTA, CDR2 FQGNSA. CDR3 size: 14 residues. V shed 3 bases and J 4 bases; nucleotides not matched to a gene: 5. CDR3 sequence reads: CASSFIDRGYEQYF. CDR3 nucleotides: TGTGCCAGCAGCTTCATCGACAGGGGATACGAGCAGTACTTC. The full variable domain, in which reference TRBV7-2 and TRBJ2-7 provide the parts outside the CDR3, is GAGVSQSPSNKVTEKGKDVELRCDPISGHTALYWYRQSLGQGLEFLIYFQGNSAPDKSGLPSDRFSAERTGGSVSTLTIQRTQQEDSAVYLCASSFIDRGYEQYFGPGTRLTVT.

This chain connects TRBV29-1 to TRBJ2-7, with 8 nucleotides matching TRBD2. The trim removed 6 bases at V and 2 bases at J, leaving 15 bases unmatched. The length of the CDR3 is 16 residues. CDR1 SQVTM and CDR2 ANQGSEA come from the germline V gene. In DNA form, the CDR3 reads TGCAGCGTCAAGGGGTTTAGGACTAGCAGAACCTACGAGCAGTACTTC. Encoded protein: CSVKGFRTSRTYEQYF.

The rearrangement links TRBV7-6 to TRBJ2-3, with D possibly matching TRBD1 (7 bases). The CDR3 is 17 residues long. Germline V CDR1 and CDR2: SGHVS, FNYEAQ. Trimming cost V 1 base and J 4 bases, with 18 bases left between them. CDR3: CASSLEPGDSMADTQYF. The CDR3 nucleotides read TGTGCCAGCAGCTTAGAACCGGGGGACAGTATGGCAGATACGCAGTATTTT.

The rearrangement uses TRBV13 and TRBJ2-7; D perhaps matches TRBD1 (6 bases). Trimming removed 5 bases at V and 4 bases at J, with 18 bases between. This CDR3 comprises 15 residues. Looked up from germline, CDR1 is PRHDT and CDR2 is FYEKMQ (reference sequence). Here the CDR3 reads CASSGPQGENYEQYF. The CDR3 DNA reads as TGTGCCAGCAGCGGCCCACAGGGTGAGAATTACGAGCAGTACTTC.

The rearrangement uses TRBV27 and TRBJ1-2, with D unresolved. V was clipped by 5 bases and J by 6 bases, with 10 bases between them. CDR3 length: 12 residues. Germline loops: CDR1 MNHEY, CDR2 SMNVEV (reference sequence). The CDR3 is CASSTGLNGYTF. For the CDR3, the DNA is TGTGCCAGCAGTACCGGTCTCAATGGCTACACCTTC.

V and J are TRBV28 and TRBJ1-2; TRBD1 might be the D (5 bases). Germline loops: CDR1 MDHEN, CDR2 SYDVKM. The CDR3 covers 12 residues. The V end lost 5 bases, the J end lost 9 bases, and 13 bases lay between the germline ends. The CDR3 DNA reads TGTGCCAGCAGTCCTGGGGGGGGTCGCTACACCTTC. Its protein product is CASSPGGGRYTF.

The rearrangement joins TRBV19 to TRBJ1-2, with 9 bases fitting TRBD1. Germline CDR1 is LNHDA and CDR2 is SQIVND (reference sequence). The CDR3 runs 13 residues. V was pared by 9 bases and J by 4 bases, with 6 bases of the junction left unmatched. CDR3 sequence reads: CARAGTGLYGYTF. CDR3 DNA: TGTGCCAGAGCCGGGACAGGGCTCTATGGCTACACCTTC.

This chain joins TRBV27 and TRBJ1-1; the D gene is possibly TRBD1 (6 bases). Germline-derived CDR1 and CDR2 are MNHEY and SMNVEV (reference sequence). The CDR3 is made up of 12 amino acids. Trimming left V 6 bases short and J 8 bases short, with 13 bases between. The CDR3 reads CASRGHPGEAFF. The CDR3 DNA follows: TGTGCCAGCAGGGGACACCCCGGGGAAGCTTTCTTT.

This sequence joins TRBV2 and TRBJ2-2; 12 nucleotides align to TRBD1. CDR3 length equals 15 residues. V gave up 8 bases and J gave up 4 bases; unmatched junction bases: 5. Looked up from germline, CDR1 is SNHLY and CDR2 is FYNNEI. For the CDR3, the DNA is TGTGCCAGCGGGGACAGGGGGCAGGGCACCGGGGAGCTGTTTTTT. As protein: CASGDRGQGTGELFF.

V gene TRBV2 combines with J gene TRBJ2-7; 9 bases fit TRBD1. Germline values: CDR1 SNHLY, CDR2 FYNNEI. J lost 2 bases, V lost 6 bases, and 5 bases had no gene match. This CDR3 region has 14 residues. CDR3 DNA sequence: TGTGCCAGCAGAACCGGGACAGGGCCCTACGAGCAGTACTTC. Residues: CASRTGTGPYEQYF.

This chain's CDR3 is CASSIASGVNNEQFF. The DNA for the CDR3 is TGTGCCAGTAGTATAGCTAGCGGGGTTAACAATGAGCAGTTCTTC. V and J are TRBV19 and TRBJ2-1, with 9 positions matching TRBD2. Germline values: CDR1 LNHDA, CDR2 SQIVND (reference sequence). Trimming at V came to 1 base and at J to 5 bases, leaving 3 bases not matched to a gene. The length of the CDR3 is 15 residues.

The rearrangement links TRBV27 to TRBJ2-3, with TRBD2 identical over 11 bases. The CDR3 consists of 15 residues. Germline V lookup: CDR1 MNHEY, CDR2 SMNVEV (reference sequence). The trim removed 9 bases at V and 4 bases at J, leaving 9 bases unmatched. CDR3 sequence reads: CASGIAGGRPDTQYF. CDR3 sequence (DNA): TGTGCCAGTGGAATAGCGGGAGGGCGTCCAGATACGCAGTATTTT.

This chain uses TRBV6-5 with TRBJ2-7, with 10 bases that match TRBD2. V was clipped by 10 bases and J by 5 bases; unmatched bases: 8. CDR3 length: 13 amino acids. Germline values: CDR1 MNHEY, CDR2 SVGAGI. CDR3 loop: CATQRTSGDEQYF. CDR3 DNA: TGTGCCACCCAAAGGACTAGCGGAGACGAGCAGTACTTC.

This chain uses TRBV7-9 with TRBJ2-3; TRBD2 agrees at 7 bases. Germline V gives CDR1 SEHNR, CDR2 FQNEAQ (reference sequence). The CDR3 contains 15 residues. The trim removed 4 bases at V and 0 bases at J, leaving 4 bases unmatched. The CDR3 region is CASSSSSGSTDTQYF. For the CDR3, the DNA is TGTGCCAGCAGCTCTTCTAGCGGAAGCACAGATACGCAGTATTTT.

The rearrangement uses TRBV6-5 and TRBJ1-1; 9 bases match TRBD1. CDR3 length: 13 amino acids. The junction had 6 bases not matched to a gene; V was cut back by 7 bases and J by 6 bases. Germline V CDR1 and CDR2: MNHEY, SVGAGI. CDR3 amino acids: CASIRTGEPEAFF. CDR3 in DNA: TGTGCCAGCATTAGGACAGGGGAACCTGAAGCTTTCTTT.

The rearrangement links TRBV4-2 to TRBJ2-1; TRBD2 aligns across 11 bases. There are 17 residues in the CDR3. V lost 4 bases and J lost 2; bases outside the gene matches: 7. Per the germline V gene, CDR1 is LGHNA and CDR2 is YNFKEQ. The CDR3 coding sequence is TGTGCCAGCAGCCTGCGACTAGCGGGAACGACCTACAATGAGCAGTTCTTC. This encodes CASSLRLAGTTYNEQFF.

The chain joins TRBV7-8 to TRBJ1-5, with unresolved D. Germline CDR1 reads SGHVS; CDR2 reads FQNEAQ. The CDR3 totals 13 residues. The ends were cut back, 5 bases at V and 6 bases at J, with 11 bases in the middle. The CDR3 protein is CASSPGIGQPQHF. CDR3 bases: TGTGCCAGCAGCCCCGGGATCGGTCAGCCCCAGCATTTT. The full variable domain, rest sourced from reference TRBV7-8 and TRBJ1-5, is GAGVSQSPRYKVAKRGQDVALRCDPISGHVSLFWYQQALGQGPEFLTYFQNEAQLDKSGLPSDRFFAERPEGSVSTLKIQRTQQEDSAVYLCASSPGIGQPQHFGDGTRLSIL.

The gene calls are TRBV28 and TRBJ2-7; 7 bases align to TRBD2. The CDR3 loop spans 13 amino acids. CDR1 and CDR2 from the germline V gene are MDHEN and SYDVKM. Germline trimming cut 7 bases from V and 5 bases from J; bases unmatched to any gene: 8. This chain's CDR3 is CASNTAGLDEQYF. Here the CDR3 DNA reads TGTGCCAGCAATACAGCGGGGCTAGACGAGCAGTACTTC.

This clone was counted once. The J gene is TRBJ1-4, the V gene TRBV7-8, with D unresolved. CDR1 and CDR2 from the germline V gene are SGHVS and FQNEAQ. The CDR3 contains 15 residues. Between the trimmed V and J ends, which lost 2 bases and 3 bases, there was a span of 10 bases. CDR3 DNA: TGTGCCAGCAGCTTAACGGCCGGGGCTAATGAAAAACTGTTTTTT. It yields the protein CASSLTAGANEKLFF.

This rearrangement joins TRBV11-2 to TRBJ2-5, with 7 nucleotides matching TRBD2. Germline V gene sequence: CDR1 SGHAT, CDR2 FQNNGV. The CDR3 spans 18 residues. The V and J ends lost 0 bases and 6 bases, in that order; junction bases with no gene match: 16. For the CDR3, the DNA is TGTGCCAGCAGCTTAGATCAATTAGGACTAGTGGAGGAAAAGACCCAGTACTTC. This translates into CASSLDQLGLVEEKTQYF.

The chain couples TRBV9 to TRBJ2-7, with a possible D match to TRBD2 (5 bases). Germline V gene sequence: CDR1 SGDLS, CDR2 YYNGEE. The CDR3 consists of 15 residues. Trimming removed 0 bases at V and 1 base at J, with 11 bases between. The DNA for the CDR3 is TGTGCCAGCAGCGTAGGGTGGGCGGGTTCCTACGAGCAGTACTTC. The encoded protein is CASSVGWAGSYEQYF.

The DNA of the CDR3 is TGTGCCAGCAGCTTAGTAGCGGGAGGGTCCCATGAGCAGTTCTTC. Its translation: CASSLVAGGSHEQFF. The chain joins TRBV11-2 to TRBJ2-1, with 11 nucleotides matching TRBD2. This CDR3 has 15 residues. Germline V CDR1 and CDR2: SGHAT, FQNNGV. The trim removed 1 base at V and 8 bases at J, leaving 4 bases unmatched.